This T cell receptor beta chain was found in a study of blood T cell repertoires in COVID-19. The CDR3 contains 12 residues. CDR1 is SGHDT and CDR2 is YYEEEE in the germline V gene. Trimming removed 3 bases at V and 9 bases at J, with 10 bases between. Participant-reported clinical history was the basis for cohort assignment. The protocol was immunoSEQ multiplex PCR, while the TCRdb copy is restricted to in-frame clones and leaves out a portion. The sample has approximately 260,000 clones; around 84% are singletons. The gene calls are TRBV5-6 and TRBJ1-5; D uncertain. The specimen sequenced was PBMCs or T cells enriched from blood (not recorded which). The clonotype was recovered from a woman aged 45-59 years who had been exposed to COVID-19. CDR3 sequence reads: CASSSSSGPQHF. For the CDR3, the DNA is TGTGCCAGCAGCTCCTCGTCGGGGCCCCAGCATTTT.